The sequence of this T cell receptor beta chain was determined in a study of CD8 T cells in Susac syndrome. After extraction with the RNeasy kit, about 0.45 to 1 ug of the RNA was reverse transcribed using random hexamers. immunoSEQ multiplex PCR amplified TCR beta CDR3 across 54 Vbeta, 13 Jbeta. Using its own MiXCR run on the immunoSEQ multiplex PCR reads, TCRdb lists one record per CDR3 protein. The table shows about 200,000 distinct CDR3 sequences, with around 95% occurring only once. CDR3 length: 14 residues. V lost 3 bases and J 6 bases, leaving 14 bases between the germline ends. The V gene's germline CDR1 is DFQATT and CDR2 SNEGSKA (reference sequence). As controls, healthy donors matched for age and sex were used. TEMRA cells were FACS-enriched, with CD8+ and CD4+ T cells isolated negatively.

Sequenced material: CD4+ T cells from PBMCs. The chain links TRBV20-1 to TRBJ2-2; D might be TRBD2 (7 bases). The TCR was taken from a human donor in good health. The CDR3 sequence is CSARSGEGAGELFF. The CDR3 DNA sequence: TGCAGTGCTAGGTCTGGGGAGGGGGCCGGGGAGCTGTTTTTT.